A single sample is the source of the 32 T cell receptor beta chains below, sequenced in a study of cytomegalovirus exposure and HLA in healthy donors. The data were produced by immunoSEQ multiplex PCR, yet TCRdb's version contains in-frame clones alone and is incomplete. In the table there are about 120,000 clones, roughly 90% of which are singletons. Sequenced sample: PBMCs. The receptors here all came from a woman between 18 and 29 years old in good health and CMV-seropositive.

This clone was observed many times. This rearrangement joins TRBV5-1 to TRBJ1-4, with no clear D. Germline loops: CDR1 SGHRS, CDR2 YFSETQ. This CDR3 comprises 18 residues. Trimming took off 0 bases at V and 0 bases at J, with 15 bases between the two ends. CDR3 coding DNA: TGCGCCAGCAGCTTGGAGGACTTCGGCGGAACAACTAATGAAAAACTGTTTTTT. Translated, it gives CASSLEDFGGTTNEKLFF.

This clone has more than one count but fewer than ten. The CDR3 region has the DNA TGTGCCAGTAGTATAGGGGCTAGCGGGCTGTACAATGAGCAGTTCTTC. It is translated as CASSIGASGLYNEQFF. This chain uses TRBV19 with TRBJ2-1; 8 bases agree with TRBD2. Germline CDR1 and CDR2: LNHDA and SQIVND (reference sequence). CDR3 length equals 16 residues. With 1 base clipped from V and 4 bases from J, the junction kept 6 bases outside the gene matches.

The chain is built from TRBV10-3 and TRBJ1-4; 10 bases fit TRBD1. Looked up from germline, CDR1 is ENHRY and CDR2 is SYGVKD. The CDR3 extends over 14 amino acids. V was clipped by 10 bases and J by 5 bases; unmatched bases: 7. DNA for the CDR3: TGTGCCACCGCTACGGGACAGGGGAATGAAAAACTGTTTTTT. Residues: CATATGQGNEKLFF.

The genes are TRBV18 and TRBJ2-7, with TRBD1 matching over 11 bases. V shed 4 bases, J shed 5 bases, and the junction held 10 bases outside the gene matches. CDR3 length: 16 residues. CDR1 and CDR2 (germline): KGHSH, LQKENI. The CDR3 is CASSLWTGGAGDEQYF. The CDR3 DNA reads TGTGCCAGCTCACTCTGGACAGGGGGCGCGGGGGACGAGCAGTACTTC.

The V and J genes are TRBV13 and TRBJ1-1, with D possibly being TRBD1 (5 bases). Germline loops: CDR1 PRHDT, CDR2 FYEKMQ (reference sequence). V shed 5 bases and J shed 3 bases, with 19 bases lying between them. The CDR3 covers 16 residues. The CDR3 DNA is TGTGCCAGCAGCCTCCCCCTGGGGAAAGGGGACACTGAAGCTTTCTTT. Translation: CASSLPLGKGDTEAFF.

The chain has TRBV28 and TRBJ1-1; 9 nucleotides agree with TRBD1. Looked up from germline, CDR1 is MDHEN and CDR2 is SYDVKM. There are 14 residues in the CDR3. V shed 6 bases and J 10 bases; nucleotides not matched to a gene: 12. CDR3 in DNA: TGTGCCAGCAGCACCCCGGGACAGGGCAGTATAGCTTTCTTT. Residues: CASSTPGQGSIAFF.

CDR3 DNA: TGCGCCAGCAGCCAAGTCTCGGCGGGGTCTGGGGCCAACGTCCTGACTTTC. Translation: CASSQVSAGSGANVLTF. V is TRBV4-3 and J is TRBJ2-6; possible D gene TRBD2, 6 bases. Germline loops: CDR1 LGHNA, CDR2 YSLEER. This CDR3 comprises 17 residues. Deletions cut 1 base from V and 1 base from J, with 11 bases between.

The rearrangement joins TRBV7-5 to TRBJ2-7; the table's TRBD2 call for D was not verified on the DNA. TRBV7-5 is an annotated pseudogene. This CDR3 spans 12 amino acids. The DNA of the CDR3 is TGTGCCAGCTTGGGAGGGGCCTACGAGCAGTACTTC. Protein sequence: CASLGGAYEQYF.

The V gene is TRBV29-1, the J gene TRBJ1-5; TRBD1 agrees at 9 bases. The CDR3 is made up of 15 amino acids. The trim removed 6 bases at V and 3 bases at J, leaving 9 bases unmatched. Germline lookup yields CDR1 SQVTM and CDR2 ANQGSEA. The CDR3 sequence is CSVLPDRGINQPQHF. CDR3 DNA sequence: TGCAGCGTCCTCCCCGACAGGGGGATCAATCAGCCCCAGCATTTT.

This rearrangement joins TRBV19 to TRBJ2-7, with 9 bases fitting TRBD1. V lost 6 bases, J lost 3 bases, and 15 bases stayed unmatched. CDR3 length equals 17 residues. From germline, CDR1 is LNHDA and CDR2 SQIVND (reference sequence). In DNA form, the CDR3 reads TGTGCCAGTAGGGTCTCAGACGGGACAGGGTTGCACTACGAGCAGTACTTC. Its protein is CASRVSDGTGLHYEQYF. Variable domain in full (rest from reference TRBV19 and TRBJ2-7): DGGITQSPKYLFRKEGQNVTLSCEQNLNHDAMYWYRQDPGQGLRLIYYSQIVNDFQKGDIAEGYSVSREKKESFPLTVTSAQKNPTAFYLCASRVSDGTGLHYEQYFGPGTRLTVT.

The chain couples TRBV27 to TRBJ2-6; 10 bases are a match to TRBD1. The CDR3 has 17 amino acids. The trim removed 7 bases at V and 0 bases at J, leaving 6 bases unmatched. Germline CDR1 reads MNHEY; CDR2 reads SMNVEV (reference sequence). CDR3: CASTPGQGTSGANVLTF. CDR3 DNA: TGTGCCAGCACTCCGGGACAGGGGACCTCTGGGGCCAACGTCCTGACTTTC.

CDR3 DNA sequence: TGTGCCAGCAGTTACGGAGGGAGCCGGGATACGCAGTATTTT. It yields the protein CASSYGGSRDTQYF. V is TRBV6-6 and J is TRBJ2-3, with D perhaps TRBD2 (6 bases). Looked up from germline, CDR1 is MNHNY and CDR2 is SVGAGI (reference sequence). V was trimmed by 2 bases and J by 6 bases, leaving 12 bases between them. The CDR3 covers 14 residues.

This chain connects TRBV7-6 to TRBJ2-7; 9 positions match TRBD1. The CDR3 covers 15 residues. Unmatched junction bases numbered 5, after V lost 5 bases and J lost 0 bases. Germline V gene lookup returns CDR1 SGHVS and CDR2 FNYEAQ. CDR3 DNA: TGTGCCAGCAGCGACGGACAGGGGAGCTCCTACGAGCAGTACTTC. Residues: CASSDGQGSSYEQYF. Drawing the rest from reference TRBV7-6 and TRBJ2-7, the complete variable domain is GAGVSQSPRYKVTKRGQDVALRCDPISGHVSLYWYRQALGQGPEFLTYFNYEAQQDKSGLPNDRFSAERPEGSISTLTIQRTEQRDSAMYRCASSDGQGSSYEQYFGPGTRLTVT.

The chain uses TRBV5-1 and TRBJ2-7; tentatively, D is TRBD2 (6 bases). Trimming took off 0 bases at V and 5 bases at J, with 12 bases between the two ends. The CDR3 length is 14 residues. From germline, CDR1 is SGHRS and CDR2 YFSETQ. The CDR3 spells CASSLAWEVDEQYF. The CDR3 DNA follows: TGCGCCAGCAGCTTGGCCTGGGAGGTGGACGAGCAGTACTTC.

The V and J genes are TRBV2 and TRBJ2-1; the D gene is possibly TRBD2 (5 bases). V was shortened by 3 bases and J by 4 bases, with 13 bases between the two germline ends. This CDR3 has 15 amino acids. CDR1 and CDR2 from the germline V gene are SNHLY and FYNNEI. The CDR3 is CASSDPGLGYNEQFF. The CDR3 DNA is TGTGCCAGCAGTGATCCCGGACTGGGTTACAATGAGCAGTTCTTC.

The CDR3 region has the DNA TGCGCCAGCAGCTTGGGGGCAGGGGGCCACACTGAAGCTTTCTTT. It specifies CASSLGAGGHTEAFF. The V gene is TRBV5-1, the J gene TRBJ1-1; 8 bases match TRBD1. Per the germline V gene, CDR1 is SGHRS and CDR2 is YFSETQ. V lost 0 bases, J lost 3 bases, and 4 bases stayed unmatched. The CDR3 totals 15 residues.

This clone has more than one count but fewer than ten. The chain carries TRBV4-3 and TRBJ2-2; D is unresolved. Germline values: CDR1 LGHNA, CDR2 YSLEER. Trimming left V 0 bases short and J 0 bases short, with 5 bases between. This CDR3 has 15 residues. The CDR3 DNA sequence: TGCGCCAGCAGCCAAGATAGAGCGAACACCGGGGAGCTGTTTTTT. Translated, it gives CASSQDRANTGELFF.

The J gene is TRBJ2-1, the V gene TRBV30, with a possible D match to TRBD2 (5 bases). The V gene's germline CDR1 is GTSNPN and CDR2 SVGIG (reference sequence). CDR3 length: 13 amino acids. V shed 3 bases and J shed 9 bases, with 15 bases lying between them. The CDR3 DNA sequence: TGTGCCTGGAGCCCAGGACTTTCCCTTGAGCAGTTCTTC. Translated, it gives CAWSPGLSLEQFF.

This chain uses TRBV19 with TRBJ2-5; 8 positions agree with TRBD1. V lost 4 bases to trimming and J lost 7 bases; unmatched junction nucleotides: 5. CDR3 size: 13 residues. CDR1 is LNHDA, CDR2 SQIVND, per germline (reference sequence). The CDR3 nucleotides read TGTGCCAGTAGTAGCGGACAGGGCGCGACCCAGTACTTC. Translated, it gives CASSSGQGATQYF. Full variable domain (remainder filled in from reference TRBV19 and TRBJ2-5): DGGITQSPKYLFRKEGQNVTLSCEQNLNHDAMYWYRQDPGQGLRLIYYSQIVNDFQKGDIAEGYSVSREKKESFPLTVTSAQKNPTAFYLCASSSGQGATQYFGPGTRLLVL.

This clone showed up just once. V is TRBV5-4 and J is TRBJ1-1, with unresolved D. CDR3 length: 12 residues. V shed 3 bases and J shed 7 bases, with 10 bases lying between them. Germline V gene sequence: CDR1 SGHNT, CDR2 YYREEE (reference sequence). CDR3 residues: CASSSRTREAFF. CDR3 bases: TGTGCCAGCAGCTCGAGGACTCGTGAAGCTTTCTTT.

CDR3: CASSFRSGETQYF. The CDR3 nucleotides read TGTGCCAGCAGCTTCCGCAGTGGAGAGACCCAGTACTTC. The chain combines TRBV5-4 with TRBJ2-5; D is unresolved. The germline V gene encodes CDR1 SGHNT and CDR2 YYREEE (reference sequence). V was clipped by 2 bases and J by 4 bases, with 9 bases between them. The CDR3 runs 13 residues.

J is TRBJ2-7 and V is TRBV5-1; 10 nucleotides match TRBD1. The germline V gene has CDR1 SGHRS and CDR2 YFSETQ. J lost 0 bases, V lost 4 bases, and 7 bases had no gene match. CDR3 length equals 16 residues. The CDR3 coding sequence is TGCGCCAGCAGCACATGGAGGACAGGGGGCTCCTACGAGCAGTACTTC. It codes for CASSTWRTGGSYEQYF.

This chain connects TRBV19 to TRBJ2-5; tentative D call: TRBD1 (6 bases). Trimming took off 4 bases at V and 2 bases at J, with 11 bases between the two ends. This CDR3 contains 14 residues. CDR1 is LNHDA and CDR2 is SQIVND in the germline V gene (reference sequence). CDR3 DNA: TGTGCCAGTAGTAAAGCAGGGGCACAAGAGACCCAGTACTTC. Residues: CASSKAGAQETQYF. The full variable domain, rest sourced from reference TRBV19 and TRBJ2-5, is DGGITQSPKYLFRKEGQNVTLSCEQNLNHDAMYWYRQDPGQGLRLIYYSQIVNDFQKGDIAEGYSVSREKKESFPLTVTSAQKNPTAFYLCASSKAGAQETQYFGPGTRLLVL.

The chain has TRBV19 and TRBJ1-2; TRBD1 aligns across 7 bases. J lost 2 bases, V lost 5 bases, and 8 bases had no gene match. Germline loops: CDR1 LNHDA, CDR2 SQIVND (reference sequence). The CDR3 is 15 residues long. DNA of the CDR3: TGTGCCAGTAGTGCCCGGGACAGAGAAAACTATGGCTACACCTTC. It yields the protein CASSARDRENYGYTF. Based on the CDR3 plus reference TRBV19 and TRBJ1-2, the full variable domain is DGGITQSPKYLFRKEGQNVTLSCEQNLNHDAMYWYRQDPGQGLRLIYYSQIVNDFQKGDIAEGYSVSREKKESFPLTVTSAQKNPTAFYLCASSARDRENYGYTFGSGTRLTVV.

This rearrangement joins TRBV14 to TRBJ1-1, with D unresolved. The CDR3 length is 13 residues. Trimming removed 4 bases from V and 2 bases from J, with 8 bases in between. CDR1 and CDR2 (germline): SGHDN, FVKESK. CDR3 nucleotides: TGTGCCAGCAGCCGAACAGCTAACACTGAAGCTTTCTTT. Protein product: CASSRTANTEAFF. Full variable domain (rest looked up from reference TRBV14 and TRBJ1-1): EAGVTQFPSHSVIEKGQTVTLRCDPISGHDNLYWYRRVMGKEIKFLLHFVKESKQDESGMPNNRFLAERTGGTYSTLKVQPAELEDSGVYFCASSRTANTEAFFGQGTRLTVV.

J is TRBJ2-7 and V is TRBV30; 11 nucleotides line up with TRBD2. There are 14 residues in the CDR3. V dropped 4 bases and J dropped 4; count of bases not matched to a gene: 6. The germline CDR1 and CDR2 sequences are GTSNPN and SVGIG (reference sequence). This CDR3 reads CAWTSGTSGYEQYF. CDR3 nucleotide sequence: TGTGCCTGGACTTCCGGGACTAGCGGATACGAGCAGTACTTC.

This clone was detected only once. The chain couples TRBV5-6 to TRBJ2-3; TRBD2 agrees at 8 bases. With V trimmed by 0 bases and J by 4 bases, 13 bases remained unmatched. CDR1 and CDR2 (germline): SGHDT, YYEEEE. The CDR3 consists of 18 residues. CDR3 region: CASSLGVVRAGVSDTQYF. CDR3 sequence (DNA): TGTGCCAGCAGCTTGGGGGTAGTGCGAGCGGGGGTATCAGATACGCAGTATTTT.

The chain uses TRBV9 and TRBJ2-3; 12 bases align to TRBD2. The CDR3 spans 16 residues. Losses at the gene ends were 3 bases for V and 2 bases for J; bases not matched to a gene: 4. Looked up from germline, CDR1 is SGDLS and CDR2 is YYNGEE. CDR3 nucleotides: TGTGCCAGCAGCGCCCTAGCGGGGGGGCCCACAGATACGCAGTATTTT. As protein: CASSALAGGPTDTQYF.

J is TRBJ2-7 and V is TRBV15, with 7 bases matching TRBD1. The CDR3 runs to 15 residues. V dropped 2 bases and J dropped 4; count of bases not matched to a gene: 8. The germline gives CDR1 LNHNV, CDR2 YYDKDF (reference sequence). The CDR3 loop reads CATSRLGQKRYEQYF. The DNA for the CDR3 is TGTGCCACCAGCAGACTGGGACAGAAGAGGTACGAGCAGTACTTC.

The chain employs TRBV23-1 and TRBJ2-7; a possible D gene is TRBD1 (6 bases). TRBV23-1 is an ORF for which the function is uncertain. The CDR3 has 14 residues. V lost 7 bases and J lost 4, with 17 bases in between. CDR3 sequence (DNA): TGCGCCAGCACCCGACGGGACACCGGGTACGAGCAGTACTTC. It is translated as CASTRRDTGYEQYF.

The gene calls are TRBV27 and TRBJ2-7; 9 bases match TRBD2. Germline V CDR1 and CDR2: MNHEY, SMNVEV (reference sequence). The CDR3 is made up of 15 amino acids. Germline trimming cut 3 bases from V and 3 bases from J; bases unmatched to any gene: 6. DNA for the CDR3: TGTGCCAGCAGTTTCGGAGCGGGGGGCTACTACGAGCAGTACTTC. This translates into CASSFGAGGYYEQYF.

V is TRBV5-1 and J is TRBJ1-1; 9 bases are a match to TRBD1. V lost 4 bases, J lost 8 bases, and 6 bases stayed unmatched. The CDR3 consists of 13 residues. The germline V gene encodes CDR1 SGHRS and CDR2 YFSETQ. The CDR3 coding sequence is TGCGCCAGCAGCGTCCGACAGGGGGGAGAAGCTTTCTTT. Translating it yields CASSVRQGGEAFF.